Listed below are T cell receptor beta chains from one sample, sequenced in a study of blood T cell repertoires in COVID-19. Generated by immunoSEQ multiplex PCR, the TCRdb table keeps only in-frame clones and is missing some. Of over 200,000 clones listed, roughly 77% are singletons. The sample taken for sequencing was PBMCs or T cells enriched from blood (not recorded which). All receptors derive from a man aged 40-49 years who had recovered from COVID-19. Both conserved end residues are part of each CDR3. The D gene is left open where the match is weak. Size tells how often a clone was seen (once, few, many) or the class of an expanded clone, and some rows leave it out.

d_call j_call v_call clone_size cdr3_nt cdr3_aa
NA TRBJ2-1 TRBV9 NA TGTGCCAGCAGCAAACTAGGGAAAACGACCTACAATGAGCAGTTCTTC CASSKLGKTTYNEQFF
NA TRBJ2-5 TRBV12-3/TRBV12-4 NA TGTGCCAGCGAAGACAGACAAGAGACCCAGTACTTC CASEDRQETQYF
NA TRBJ1-5 TRBV6-5 once TGTGCCAGCAGTCCTTTCGGGGATCAGCCCCAGCATTTT CASSPFGDQPQHF
NA TRBJ1-1 TRBV18 NA TGTGCCAGCTCGCTTACTCAGGACAGGAACACTGAAGCTTTCTTT CASSLTQDRNTEAFF
NA TRBJ1-1 TRBV3-1/TRBV3-2 NA TGTGCCAGCAGCCCTTCCACTTCCATACCTGAAGCTTTCTTT CASSPSTSIPEAFF
TRBD1 TRBJ2-1 TRBV2 NA TGTGCCAGCAGTAATCTCGTCAGGGGGACCAAGTTCTTC CASSNLVRGTKFF
NA TRBJ1-3 TRBV7-9 NA TGTGCCAGCAGCTTAGTTCTCGACACCATATATTTT CASSLVLDTIYF
NA TRBJ2-3 TRBV7-3 NA TGTGCCAGCAGCCCAGGGGACCGAAAATCGGGCACCACAGATACGCAGTATTTT CASSPGDRKSGTTDTQYF
NA TRBJ1-3 TRBV2 NA TGTGCCAGCAGTGTTCCAGGCTCTGGAAACACCATATATTTT CASSVPGSGNTIYF
TRBD1 TRBJ1-5 TRBV7-9 NA TGTGCCAGCAGCCGGTCACAGGGGCTAAGCCAACCCCAGCATTTT CASSRSQGLSQPQHF
NA TRBJ2-5 TRBV24-1 NA TGTGCCACCGGAGGTGTTGAGGCATACCAAGAGACCCAGTACTTC CATGGVEAYQETQYF
NA TRBJ1-2 TRBV19 NA TGTGCCAGTAGTAAGGACGGAGGATATGGCTACACCTTC CASSKDGGYGYTF
TRBD1 TRBJ1-2 TRBV5-4 NA TGTGCCAGCAGCCGGACAGGGGCGAACTATGGCTACACCTTC CASSRTGANYGYTF
TRBD2 TRBJ2-2 TRBV29-1 NA TGCAGCGTTGGGACCGAGGCCCTAGCGGCTGGCACCGGGGAGCTGTTTTTT CSVGTEALAAGTGELFF
NA TRBJ1-5 TRBV11-2 NA TGTGCCAGCAGCTTAGATGGACAGCTCCAAAATCAGCCCCAGCATTTT CASSLDGQLQNQPQHF
NA TRBJ2-5 TRBV5-1 NA TGCGCCAGCAGCTTGGGGTTGGTAGGGGCAGGGACCCAGTACTTC CASSLGLVGAGTQYF
TRBD1 TRBJ1-2 TRBV9 NA TGTGCCAGCATTCCTCCGACAGGGGACTATGGCTACACCTTC CASIPPTGDYGYTF
TRBD1 TRBJ2-2 TRBV10-3 once TGTGCCAAAAGACAGGGGGACACCGGGGAGCTGTTTTTT CAKRQGDTGELFF
TRBD1 TRBJ2-1 TRBV20-1 NA TGCAGTGCTAGTCGGGGGACAGGGCGGGACAATGAGCAGTTCTTC CSASRGTGRDNEQFF
NA TRBJ2-2 TRBV2 NA TGTGCCAGCTCGGGGATTAACACCGGGGAGCTGTTTTTT CASSGINTGELFF
NA TRBJ1-1 TRBV18 NA TGTGCCAGCTCACCCCAGGTGGGGGCAAGCACTGAAGCTTTCTTT CASSPQVGASTEAFF
NA TRBJ1-1 TRBV25-1 NA TGTGCCAGCAGTGAATATCAGGGTATGAACACTGAAGCTTTCTTT CASSEYQGMNTEAFF
NA TRBJ1-3 TRBV10-3 NA TGTGCCATCAGTGCGACCTTCCAGGGGCAGAGGGGAAACACCATATATTTT CAISATFQGQRGNTIYF
NA TRBJ2-3 TRBV10-3 NA TGTGCCATCAGTTCGGGAAAAGCAGCAGATACGCAGTATTTT CAISSGKAADTQYF
NA TRBJ1-3 TRBV9 NA TGTGCCAGCAGCGCGGTCCAACAGGGAGCCAACACCATATATTTT CASSAVQQGANTIYF
TRBD1 TRBJ2-5 TRBV18 NA TGTGCCAGCTCACCACCGACAGGGAACAGGGAGACCCAGTACTTC CASSPPTGNRETQYF
NA TRBJ1-3 TRBV5-1 few TGCGCCAGCAGCCACGGAGGCGAAAGCTCTGGAAACACCATATATTTT CASSHGGESSGNTIYF
NA TRBJ2-7 TRBV11-2 NA TGTGCCAGCAGCTTAGACCGGAGTGGAGTCTACGAGCAGTACTTC CASSLDRSGVYEQYF
TRBD2 TRBJ2-3 TRBV6-4 NA TGTGCCAGCAGTGCAATAGGACTAGCGGAAATTCGCACAGATACGCAGTATTTT CASSAIGLAEIRTDTQYF
NA TRBJ2-1 TRBV5-1 NA TGCGCCAGCAGCCCCGAGGGGGCGGGGGGCTACAATGAGCAGTTCTTC CASSPEGAGGYNEQFF
TRBD1 TRBJ1-1 TRBV5-6 NA TGTGCCAGCACCTTGTGGGGACAGGCGAACACTGAAGCTTTCTTT CASTLWGQANTEAFF
NA TRBJ2-2 TRBV5-1 once TGCGCCAGCAGCTTGGCTCTTACCGGGTTCACCGGGGAGCTGTTTTTT CASSLALTGFTGELFF
NA TRBJ2-7 TRBV9 NA TGTGCCAGCAGCGCCGCCGGGGACACCTTCTCTGGGAAGCAGTACTTC CASSAAGDTFSGKQYF
TRBD1 TRBJ1-4 TRBV7-6 NA TGTGCCAGCAGCTGGGGACAGGGGGCAACTAATGAAAAACTGTTTTTT CASSWGQGATNEKLFF
NA TRBJ1-1 TRBV2 NA TGTGCCAGCAGTGAGATGGGTGTACGAGGAGCTTTCTTT CASSEMGVRGAFF
NA TRBJ2-1 TRBV5-1 once TGCGCCACCTCGAACGCGGGATCCTACAATGAGCAGTTCTTC CATSNAGSYNEQFF
TRBD1 TRBJ1-5 TRBV28 NA TGTGCCAGCACCACGGACAGGGGAAATCAGCCCCAGCATTTT CASTTDRGNQPQHF
NA TRBJ2-7 TRBV6-1 NA TGTGCCAGCAGTGATGCGGTCGCGGGCTCCTACGAGCAGTACTTC CASSDAVAGSYEQYF
NA TRBJ2-1 TRBV3-1/TRBV3-2 NA TGTGCCAGCAGCCAAGTCGCATTAGTGATCGATGAGCAGTTCTTC CASSQVALVIDEQFF
NA TRBJ1-2 TRBV9 NA TGTGCCAGCAGCGTAGCTACGGGGTCTCCCGGGGGTAAGAACTATGGCTACACCTTC CASSVATGSPGGKNYGYTF
TRBD1 TRBJ1-5 TRBV27 few TGTGCCAGCAGTTACGCACAGGGGAGCAATCAGCCCCAGCATTTT CASSYAQGSNQPQHF
NA TRBJ1-4 TRBV7-9 NA TGTGCCAGCAGCCACACGGGGGGAAAACTGTTTTTT CASSHTGGKLFF
TRBD2 TRBJ2-1 TRBV3-1/TRBV3-2 NA TGTGCCAGCAGCCGACTTAGCGGGAGGGCATACAATGAGCAGTTCTTC CASSRLSGRAYNEQFF
TRBD2 TRBJ2-5 TRBV5-1 NA TGCGCCAGCAGACTACTAGCGGGAAAAGAGACCCAGTACTTC CASRLLAGKETQYF
NA TRBJ1-1 TRBV12-3/TRBV12-4 once TGTGCCAGCAGTTTAACAGTGAACACTGAAGCTTTCTTT CASSLTVNTEAFF
NA TRBJ1-4 TRBV7-9 once TGTGCCAGCAGCCTCACAGGGTTGGCTAATGAAAAACTGTTTTTT CASSLTGLANEKLFF
NA TRBJ1-5 TRBV6-2/TRBV6-3 NA TGTGCCAGCAGTTTAACAGGGTATAGCAATCAGCCCCAGCATTTT CASSLTGYSNQPQHF
TRBD1 TRBJ1-4 TRBV3-1/TRBV3-2 NA TGTGCCAGCAGCCCACCGGGACAGCGAAGTGAAAAACTGTTTTTT CASSPPGQRSEKLFF
NA TRBJ2-1 TRBV2 NA TGTGCCAGCAGTGAAATGGGGGCCCCCTACAATGAGCAGTTCTTC CASSEMGAPYNEQFF
TRBD1 TRBJ2-4 TRBV12-3/TRBV12-4 NA TGTGCCAGCAGTCCCCAGAAGGGACAGGCCTACTTC CASSPQKGQAYF
TRBD2 TRBJ2-7 TRBV18 NA TGTGCCAGCTCACCATTCGGGGGGGCGAACTCCTACGAGCAGTACTTC CASSPFGGANSYEQYF
TRBD1 TRBJ1-6 TRBV5-1 NA TGCGCCAGCACCCCGGGACAGCTTAATTCACCCCTCCACTTT CASTPGQLNSPLHF
TRBD2 TRBJ2-1 TRBV7-9 NA TGTGTAAGCGGGGATTACAATGAGCAGTTCTTC CVSGDYNEQFF